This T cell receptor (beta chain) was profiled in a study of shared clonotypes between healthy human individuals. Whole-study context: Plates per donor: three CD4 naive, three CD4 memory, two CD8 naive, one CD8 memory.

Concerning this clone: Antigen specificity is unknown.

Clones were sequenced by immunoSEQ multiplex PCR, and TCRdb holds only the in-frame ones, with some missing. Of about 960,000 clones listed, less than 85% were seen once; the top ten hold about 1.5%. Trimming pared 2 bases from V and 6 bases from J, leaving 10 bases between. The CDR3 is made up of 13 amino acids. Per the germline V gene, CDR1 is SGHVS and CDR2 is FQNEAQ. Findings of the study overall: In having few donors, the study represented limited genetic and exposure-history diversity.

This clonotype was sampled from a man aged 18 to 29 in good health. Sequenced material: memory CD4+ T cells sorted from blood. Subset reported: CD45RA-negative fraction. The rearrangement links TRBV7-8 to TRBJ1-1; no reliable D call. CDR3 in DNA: TGTGCCAGCAGCTTAAGAGTCGGACCTGAAGCTTTCTTT. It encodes CASSLRVGPEAFF. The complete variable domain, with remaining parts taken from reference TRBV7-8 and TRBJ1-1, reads GAGVSQSPRYKVAKRGQDVALRCDPISGHVSLFWYQQALGQGPEFLTYFQNEAQLDKSGLPSDRFFAERPEGSVSTLKIQRTQQEDSAVYLCASSLRVGPEAFFGQGTRLTVV.